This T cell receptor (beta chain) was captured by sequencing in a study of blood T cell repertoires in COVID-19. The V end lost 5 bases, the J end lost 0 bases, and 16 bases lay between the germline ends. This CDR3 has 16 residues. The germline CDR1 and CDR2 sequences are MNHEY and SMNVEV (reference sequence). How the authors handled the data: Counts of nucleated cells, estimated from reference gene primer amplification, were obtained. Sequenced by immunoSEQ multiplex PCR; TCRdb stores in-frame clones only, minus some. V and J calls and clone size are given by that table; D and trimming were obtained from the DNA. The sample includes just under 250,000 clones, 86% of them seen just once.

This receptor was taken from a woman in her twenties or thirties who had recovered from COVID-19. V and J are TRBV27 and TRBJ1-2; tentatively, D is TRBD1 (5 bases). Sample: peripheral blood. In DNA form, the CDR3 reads TGTGCCAGCAGTCCTGACCGGGGGGAGACTAACTATGGCTACACCTTC. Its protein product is CASSPDRGETNYGYTF.